Sequencing of this T cell receptor (beta chain) was carried out in a study of T cells in Graves' hyperthyroidism and ophthalmopathy. Comment on this clonotype: Its antigen is not identified.

Study-wide results and caveats: In validation, the model predicted ophthalmopathy. These predictions came a median roughly 6.5 months before onset.

Diagnoses rested on clinical symptoms, serum thyroxine and TRAb, thyroid ultrasound and orbital computed tomography. Over 9 ml of fresh peripheral blood supplied the PBMCs. The CDR3 regions of TCR beta were amplified from RNA transcripts. The TCR CDR3 was amplified in a first-round RT-PCR using the HTBI primer set. One entry per CDR3 protein results from TCRdb running MiXCR on the multiplex PCR reads. The sample lists 500,000 to 650,000 distinct CDR3 sequences, roughly 14% occurring once. This CDR3 has 14 amino acids. The V end lost 3 bases, the J end lost 3 bases, and 11 bases lay between the germline ends.

The chain has TRBV12-3 or TRBV12-4 and TRBJ1-1; D is perhaps TRBD1 (5 bases). The clonotype was recovered from a woman in her forties or fifties with Graves' ophthalmopathy. The specimen sequenced was blood. The CDR3 here is CASSFRRGDTEAFF. CDR3 in DNA: TGTGCCAGCAGTTTCCGGAGAGGGGACACTGAAGCTTTCTTT.